This T cell receptor (beta chain) stems from a study of shared clonotypes between healthy human individuals (dated by TCRdb to between 2020 and 2021). As for the study more broadly: The cohort included three men and two women between 18 and 49 years of age. Blood TCR repertoires of five healthy adults were deeply sequenced to estimate repertoire size and the extent of clonotype sharing between individuals. To increase sequencing depth and limit assay-specific biases, different laboratories used diverse techniques to prepare libraries and sequence TCR repertoires. Each donor's leukapheresis produced roughly between roughly 0.85 and 9.5 billion PBMCs. For each donor, CD4 naive and CD4 memory were each given three plates, CD8 naive was given two plates, and CD8 memory was given one plate.

The donors were healthy, HIV-negative adults who had no recently reported acute infections or vaccinations. Every donor was a Caucasian adult living in Nashville, Tennessee, USA. CD4+ T cells were enriched through magnetic negative selection, after which naive cells were positively selected on CD45RA and the remaining negative fraction served as the memory subset. After blood collection by leukapheresis, PBMCs were isolated using Ficoll-Histopaque density gradient centrifugation and then cryopreserved in the vapor phase of liquid nitrogen. Analytical flow cytometry was used to check the purity and quantity of every magnetically sorted T cell population. Genomic DNA was isolated from each sorted fraction and quantified by UV absorbance on a Nanodrop 2000c. Broader findings and caveats from the paper: Only blood was sampled, and tissue TCR repertoires likely differ from those in blood. Compared with non-shared clonotypes, clonotypes shared by all four sorted-subset donors had higher generation probabilities. Pairwise subsampling led to the expectation that sequencing depth would affect the degree of clonotype sharing among donors. About 5% of naive CD4, around 3.6% of naive CD8, about 2.5% of memory CD4, and roughly 0.4% of memory CD8 clonotypes were shared across several donors. Naive subsets generally had larger estimated clonotype richness than memory subsets. Incomplete sequencing was indicated by rarefaction of sorted-subset datasets, despite the large sequencing depth. The genetic and exposure-history diversity represented was limited by the small number of donors.

Using the deep immunoSEQ assay, multiplex PCR amplified TCR CDR3 regions from genomic DNA. Extracted genomic DNA from each cell subset was spread evenly across all wells of several immunoSEQ 96-well plates, with each plate serving as a replicate. For sorted subsets, each replicate PCR was loaded with approximately 0.2 ug genomic DNA, equivalent to some 31,000 T cell genomes. Purified libraries were quantified with a Qubit 3.0 fluorometer, sized on a Bioanalyzer 2100, and re-quantified with the KAPA Library Quantification kit. Each immunoSEQ 96-well plate was sequenced on its own single-read 150-cycle Illumina NextSeq 550 flow cell. On the authors' methods: Because the immunoSEQ output held only junctional sequences and lacked quality scores, the filtering could not match the filtering applied to full-length reads. Sequences were annotated with PyIR, a Python wrapper for IgBLAST v1.9, using IMGT germline references to assign V/J genes and CDR3. Any read was removed if the V/J assignment was weak (E-value above 1e-6), the CDR3 was missing, or the read contained stop codons, out-of-frame junctions, or ambiguous translated residues. V3J clonotypes were defined as sequences sharing the same inferred V gene, J gene, and CDR3 amino acid sequence. Percentage overlap between repertoires was computed as shared unique clonotypes divided by the size of the smaller repertoire. Richness of each repertoire was evaluated using RTK rarefaction, the Chao1 estimator, and Recon v2.1 estimates of unobserved clonotypes. Generation probabilities were computed with OLGA for all TCRbeta clonotypes obtained by the gDNA method from four donors. The clones in this table, taken by TCRdb from immuneACCESS, are in-frame only. Not every clone is retained; where verified, under half of the shortfall comes from an unresolved V gene, and the cause of the rest is unknown. V and J calls and clone size are as listed in that table; D and trimming were resolved from the DNA. The sample table shows roughly 2.6 million clones, and around 94% are seen once. The ten largest clones add up to around 0.15% of the sample.

About this clone itself: Its antigen is currently not known. Per-base quality was not reported, and no clone a single base away is much larger than it.

The junction shows trimming of 6 bases on V and 5 bases on J, plus 6 bases between the germline ends. CDR1 MNHNS and CDR2 SASEGT are derived from the germline V gene. From the cysteine through the phenylalanine, the CDR3 covers 11 amino acids. Of the read, only the CDR3 DNA is kept; its 33 bases are in frame from base 1. Source material: naive CD4+ T cells sorted from blood. The cell subset or site label on this specimen signifies: CD45RA+ positively selected. The chain uses TRBV6-1 and TRBJ2-3; confidence is insufficient to name the D gene. The TCR originated in a man aged 18 to 30 in good health. The CDR3: CASRKGDTQYF. Here is the DNA: TGTGCCAGCAGGAAAGGAGATACGCAGTATTTT.